This TCR beta chain was sequenced for a study of beta chain features in type 1 diabetes. Sequencing targeted expressed TCRB transcripts, as all isolated RNA had been reverse transcribed. This table comes from immunoSEQ multiplex PCR, and its TCRdb copy is limited to in-frame clones, with some not included. The table has some 220,000 clones, about a tenth seen once. This CDR3 comprises 14 residues. Trimming stripped 4 bases from V and 2 bases from J, with 12 bases between. Germline V gene data show CDR1 as SQVTM and CDR2 as ANQGSEA. Overall study findings and caveats: Within patients, naive, central memory and Treg TCRB repertoires seemed more similar than within healthy donors.

This clone was counted at least ten times. No antigen is known for it. Stem cell-like memory, regulatory, central memory and naive CD4+ cells were sorted via CD45RO/CCR7/CD25/CD127/CD95/CD27. The chain has TRBV29-1 and TRBJ2-1; maybe TRBD1 (6 bases). Sequencing input: central memory CD4+ T cells from blood. This sequence originates from a young man in good health. Here the CDR3 DNA reads TGCAGCGTTGGAAACAGGGCAGCCTACAATGAGCAGTTCTTC. Translating it yields CSVGNRAAYNEQFF.